This TCR beta chain was observed in a study of T cell repertoires in cytomegalovirus infection. Study context: Public TCR beta signature analysis indicated the presence of both CMV infection and matching HLA type. Study findings and constraints: Carriers of CMV and the relevant HLA type were discriminated by public TCR beta frequency. HLA-C-restricted TCR beta clonotypes specific for CMV led the ex vivo response.

The CDR3 sequence is 15 residues long. Looked up from germline, CDR1 is SGHTA and CDR2 is FQGNSA. Trimming pared 0 bases from V and 3 bases from J, leaving 12 bases between. TCRdb re-called the reads through MiXCR, storing one row per CDR3 protein. The sample has more than 250,000 distinct CDR3 sequences; around 15% are singletons. This clonotype has ten or more counts. The antigen is unknown. This sequence originates from a human donor in good health (CMV status not recorded). Some clones in this sample may be carry-over from other donors' samples. The rearrangement uses TRBV7-2 and TRBJ2-7; D gene ambiguous. Sequencing used PBMCs. The CDR3: CASSLALGPLYEQYF. The CDR3 region has the DNA TGTGCCAGCAGCTTAGCGTTAGGGCCGCTCTACGAGCAGTACTTC.